A single sample is the source of the 18 T cell receptor beta chains below, sequenced in a study of T cells in Graves' hyperthyroidism and ophthalmopathy. TCR beta CDR3 regions were amplified from RNA. Primed by the HTBI set, a first-round RT-PCR was run on the TCR CDR3. Each CDR3 protein gets one entry after TCRdb re-called the multiplex PCR reads with MiXCR. The table lists around 540,000 distinct CDR3 sequences, roughly 16% of them singletons, with roughly 29% in the top ten. The sequenced material came from blood. These receptors came from a woman aged 25 to 39 with Graves' ophthalmopathy.

This clonotype has at least ten counts. The rearrangement joins TRBV5-1 to TRBJ1-5; 7 bases align to TRBD1. The CDR3 is 13 amino acids. Trimming at V came to 4 bases and at J to 5 bases, leaving 3 bases not matched to a gene. The germline V gene encodes CDR1 SGHRS and CDR2 YFSETQ. CDR3 sequence reads: CASSQDRDQPQHF. The CDR3 DNA is TGCGCCAGCAGCCAAGACAGGGATCAGCCCCAGCATTTT.

This chain uses TRBV6-2 or TRBV6-3 with TRBJ2-6; D gene unclear. Trimming stripped 1 base from V and 1 base from J, with 5 bases between. The V gene's germline CDR1 is MNHEY and CDR2 SVGEGT. The CDR3 has 15 amino acids. The CDR3 coding sequence is TGTGCCAGCAGTTACTTTGGTTCTGGGGCCAACGTCCTGACTTTC. Amino acid sequence: CASSYFGSGANVLTF.

V and J are TRBV24-1 and TRBJ1-3; D not certain. The CDR3 totals 15 residues. The germline CDR1 and CDR2 sequences are KGHDR and SFDVKD. The ends were cut back, 2 bases at V and 0 bases at J, with 7 bases in the middle. The DNA of the CDR3 is TGTGCCACCAGTGATTCGACCGGCTCTGGAAACACCATATATTTT. Protein sequence: CATSDSTGSGNTIYF.

The sample holds a few counts of this clonotype. This chain joins TRBV30 and TRBJ1-2; a possible D gene is TRBD1 (6 bases). V lost 3 bases and J lost 4, with 18 bases in between. Looked up from germline, CDR1 is GTSNPN and CDR2 is SVGIG (reference sequence). The CDR3 covers 15 residues. The CDR3 DNA follows: TGTGCCTGGAGATTATCAGGGGTCTTATCCTATGGCTACACCTTC. Translation: CAWRLSGVLSYGYTF.

The chain couples TRBV27 to TRBJ2-4; no reliable D call. The ends were cut back, 5 bases at V and 0 bases at J, with 11 bases in the middle. The CDR3 is 15 amino acids. Germline V CDR1 and CDR2: MNHEY, SMNVEV (reference sequence). The chain's CDR3 is CASSHPHLAKNIQYF. The CDR3, as DNA: TGTGCCAGCAGTCATCCACATCTAGCCAAAAACATTCAGTACTTC.

In this sample, this clonotype turned up many times. V and J are TRBV18 and TRBJ2-1; D is perhaps TRBD1 or TRBD2 (5 bases each). This CDR3 has 13 amino acids. Trimming shortened V by 3 bases and J by 7 bases, and 10 bases separated the two germline ends. The germline CDR1 and CDR2 sequences are KGHSH and LQKENI. This CDR3 reads CASSPDWGNEQFF. Written as DNA, the CDR3 is TGTGCCAGCTCACCCGACTGGGGGAATGAGCAGTTCTTC.

This clonotype was counted a few times. The V and J genes are TRBV12-3 or TRBV12-4 and TRBJ2-3; tentative D call: TRBD2 (7 bases). CDR3 length: 15 amino acids. V lost 5 bases and J lost 4, with 16 bases in between. CDR3: CASSDHGGASDTQYF. DNA of the CDR3: TGTGCCAGCAGTGACCATGGGGGGGCGTCAGATACGCAGTATTTT.

In this sample, this clonotype turned up a few times. The V gene is TRBV28, the J gene TRBJ2-7; D not certain. This CDR3 region has 13 residues. CDR1 and CDR2 (germline): MDHEN, SYDVKM. The V end was cut by 4 bases, the J end by 5 bases, with 12 bases between. The CDR3 spells CASSSPSPDEQYF. CDR3 DNA sequence: TGTGCCAGCAGTTCACCTTCCCCGGACGAGCAGTACTTC. Variable domain in full (rest from reference TRBV28 and TRBJ2-7): DVKVTQSSRYLVKRTGEKVFLECVQDMDHENMFWYRQDPGLGLRLIYFSYDVKMKEKGDIPEGYSVSREKKERFSLILESASTNQTSMYLCASSSPSPDEQYFGPGTRLTVT.

This clonotype came up a few times. This may be a read error: a much more frequent sequence differs by one nucleotide. This chain connects TRBV5-5 to TRBJ1-1; D is unresolved. Germline-derived CDR1 and CDR2 are SGHKS and YYEKEE (reference sequence). V shed 7 bases and J shed 1 base, with 17 bases lying between them. This CDR3 spans 15 amino acids. CDR3 region: CASGPIPTENTEAFF. CDR3 nucleotides: TGTGCCAGCGGCCCTATACCTACAGAGAACACTGAAGCTTTCTTT. Using reference TRBV5-5 and TRBJ1-1 for the parts outside the CDR3, the full variable domain is DAGVTQSPTHLIKTRGQQVTLRCSPISGHKSVSWYQQVLGQGPQFIFQYYEKEERGRGNFPDRFSARQFPNYSSELNVNALLLGDSALYLCASGPIPTENTEAFFGQGTRLTVV.

This chain connects TRBV11-1 to TRBJ1-2; D gene unclear. Germline values: CDR1 SGHAT, CDR2 FQDESV (reference sequence). The V and J ends lost 3 bases and 6 bases respectively, with 8 bases between them. The CDR3 sequence is 12 residues long. CDR3 nucleotides: TGTGCCAGCAGCTTCCTGGCCAATGGCTACACCTTC. It translates to CASSFLANGYTF.

The chain links TRBV6-2 or TRBV6-3 to TRBJ1-4, with a tentative D call TRBD1 (6 bases). Trimming took off 6 bases at V and 6 bases at J, with 14 bases between the two ends. The CDR3 is made up of 14 amino acids. CDR1 and CDR2 (germline): MNHEY, SVGEGT. CDR3: CASRIRDKDEKLFF. The DNA of the CDR3 is TGTGCCAGCAGGATCCGGGACAAGGATGAAAAACTGTTTTTT.

This clonotype occurred a few times. The chain is built from TRBV6-6 and TRBJ2-5; no firm D call. The CDR3 has 15 amino acids. From germline, CDR1 is MNHNY and CDR2 SVGAGI (reference sequence). V was pared by 2 bases and J by 5 bases, with 15 bases between. The CDR3 DNA follows: TGTGCCAGCAGTTACCCTAGTGTCGATCGGGAGACCCAGTACTTC. As protein: CASSYPSVDRETQYF.

This clonotype has a count of ten or more. The chain combines TRBV28 with TRBJ2-7, with D perhaps matching TRBD2 (6 bases). Germline V gives CDR1 MDHEN, CDR2 SYDVKM. This CDR3 has 15 amino acids. V was cut by 3 bases and J by 0 bases, with 12 bases left in between. The CDR3, as DNA: TGTGCCAGCAGTTTTTTACGGGGGTCCTCCTACGAGCAGTACTTC. Translated, it gives CASSFLRGSSYEQYF.

The chain has TRBV4-1 and TRBJ2-3, with 7 bases matching TRBD1. CDR1 MGHRA and CDR2 YSYEKL come from the germline V gene. This CDR3 contains 15 residues. V was clipped by 1 base and J by 4 bases; unmatched bases: 5. The CDR3 protein is CASSQGRGFADTQYF. In DNA, the CDR3 is TGCGCCAGCAGCCAAGGCAGGGGGTTTGCAGATACGCAGTATTTT.

This clonotype showed up many times. This chain connects TRBV6-1 to TRBJ2-1; possibly TRBD2 for D (7 bases). The CDR3 has 15 amino acids. The V gene's germline CDR1 is MNHNS and CDR2 SASEGT. Trimming took 0 bases from V and 9 from J, leaving 15 bases between them. CDR3 in amino acids: CASSEARGGSFEQFF. The CDR3 DNA reads as TGTGCCAGCAGTGAAGCGAGGGGGGGTTCTTTTGAGCAGTTCTTC.

This clonotype came up a few times. This chain links TRBV4-3 with TRBJ1-5; D unresolved. Trimming shortened V by 3 bases and J by 5 bases, and 8 bases separated the two germline ends. The CDR3 loop spans 13 amino acids. Looked up from germline, CDR1 is LGHNA and CDR2 is YSLEER. The CDR3 loop reads CASSQGQHQPQHF. DNA for the CDR3: TGCGCCAGCAGCCAGGGTCAACATCAGCCCCAGCATTTT.

This clonotype showed up many times. V usage is TRBV6-2 or TRBV6-3 and J usage is TRBJ1-1, with D unresolved. Germline CDR1 is MNHEY and CDR2 is SVGEGT. Trimming took 2 bases from V and 5 from J, leaving 12 bases between them. The CDR3 spans 14 residues. CDR3 sequence reads: CASSYGPAGTEAFF. Written as DNA, the CDR3 is TGTGCCAGCAGTTACGGTCCCGCGGGGACTGAAGCTTTCTTT.

This clonotype was counted a few times. V usage is TRBV20-1 and J usage is TRBJ2-7, with TRBD2 identical over 10 bases. The V gene's germline CDR1 is DFQATT and CDR2 SNEGSKA (reference sequence). The CDR3 has 16 amino acids. With 0 bases clipped from V and 5 bases from J, the junction kept 10 bases outside the gene matches. The CDR3 region has the DNA TGCAGTGCTAGAGATAGTTCTCTAGCGGGAGCGAACGAGCAGTACTTC. Encoded protein: CSARDSSLAGANEQYF.